These 2 T cell receptor beta chains share one sample of origin, sequenced in a study of vaccination and CD4 T cells after COVID-19. Indicated treatment: approximately 9-day PBMC culture with coronavirus spike peptide pools or control peptides (ViraFEST assay). No antigens are known for them. Once obtained from cultured CD4+ T cells, the DNA was sequenced using the Oncomine TCR Beta short-read assay. One entry per CDR3 protein, called by TCRdb with MiXCR from the PCR reads. The sample lists 15,000 to 20,000 distinct CDR3 sequences; about 61% were seen once. Material: CD4+ T cells from blood, cultured in vitro. These receptors originate from a human donor who had recovered from COVID-19.

The chain links TRBV6-2 or TRBV6-3 to TRBJ2-5; D remains ambiguous. Trimming stripped 0 bases from V and 5 bases from J, with 4 bases between. Germline CDR1 reads MNHEY; CDR2 reads SVGEGT. CDR3 length equals 12 residues. The CDR3, as DNA: TGTGCCAGCAGTTACTCGAGGGAGACCCAGTACTTC. This translates into CASSYSRETQYF.

A few counts support this clonotype. The V gene is TRBV20-1, the J gene TRBJ1-3; D might be TRBD1 (5 bases). CDR1 and CDR2 from the germline V gene are DFQATT and SNEGSKA (reference sequence). The CDR3 runs to 16 residues. V was clipped by 6 bases and J by 0 bases, with 18 bases between them. The CDR3 is CSARTPLQDSGNTIYF. CDR3 nucleotide sequence: TGCAGTGCCCGGACCCCTTTACAGGACTCTGGAAACACCATATATTTT.